This entry lists 27 T cell receptor beta chains sequenced from one sample in a study of T cells in tumors after PD-1 blockade. Here immunoSEQ multiplex PCR was the method, and the copy in TCRdb shows in-frame clones only, minus some. The sample carries about 59,000 clones, around 77% recorded once. Here the sequenced sample was PBMCs, taken before anti-PD-1 treatment. These receptors came from a human donor with basal cell carcinoma.

The chain employs TRBV5-1 and TRBJ1-2; no definite D call. In germline, CDR1 is SGHRS, CDR2 YFSETQ. Between the trimmed V and J ends, which lost 7 bases and 4 bases, there was a span of 17 bases. The CDR3 length is 14 residues. DNA of the CDR3: TGCGCCAGCGTAAGCCCCGGGGAGTCCTATGGCTACACCTTC. Its protein product is CASVSPGESYGYTF.

The chain uses TRBV4-2 and TRBJ2-2; 16 bases line up with TRBD2. After removal of 3 bases from V and 4 bases from J, the junction contained 11 bases not matched to a gene. This CDR3 has 20 amino acids. Germline-derived CDR1 and CDR2 are LGHNA and YNFKEQ. The CDR3 protein is CASSQGPGTSGGGVTGELFF. DNA of the CDR3: TGTGCCAGCAGCCAGGGCCCCGGGACTAGCGGGGGGGGTGTCACCGGGGAGCTGTTTTTT.

Only a few counts were recorded for this clone. The rearrangement uses TRBV7-8 and TRBJ2-5, with D possibly TRBD2 on 6 matching bases. This CDR3 has 13 amino acids. The germline CDR1 and CDR2 sequences are SGHVS and FQNEAQ. V dropped 4 bases and J dropped 5 bases, with 11 bases sitting between them. The CDR3 DNA reads TGTGCCAGCAGCTGGGGACTTGCGGAGACCCAGTACTTC. Residues: CASSWGLAETQYF.

The chain recombines TRBV7-8 with TRBJ2-6; TRBD2 might be the D (5 bases). V was clipped by 5 bases and J by 4 bases, with 18 bases between them. The length of the CDR3 is 17 residues. Germline loops: CDR1 SGHVS, CDR2 FQNEAQ. The CDR3, as DNA: TGTGCCAGCAGCCCCGGGGTGGGCCCACTGGGGGCCAACGTCCTGACTTTC. This sequence encodes CASSPGVGPLGANVLTF.

The genes are TRBV2 and TRBJ1-5; D gene uncertain. V lost 4 bases and J 7 bases, leaving 14 bases between the germline ends. Germline V gene sequence: CDR1 SNHLY, CDR2 FYNNEI. The length of the CDR3 is 14 residues. The CDR3 region is CASSALLVSQPQHF. DNA of the CDR3: TGTGCCAGCAGTGCCCTGCTGGTATCCCAGCCCCAGCATTTT.

The V gene is TRBV20-1, the J gene TRBJ1-1; D not certain. V was shortened by 3 bases and J by 1 base, with 3 bases between the two germline ends. This CDR3 comprises 11 residues. Germline V CDR1 and CDR2: DFQATT, SNEGSKA (reference sequence). The CDR3: CSARENTEAFF. CDR3 sequence (DNA): TGCAGTGCTAGGGAGAACACTGAAGCTTTCTTT.

This clone has only a few counts. The rearrangement links TRBV6-5 to TRBJ1-2; 11 positions agree with TRBD1. The CDR3 totals 16 residues. J was trimmed by 4 bases and V by 2 bases; bases with no gene match: 6. Germline values: CDR1 MNHEY, CDR2 SVGAGI. The CDR3 region is CASSYLRTGGGYGYTF. The CDR3 DNA is TGTGCCAGCAGTTACCTCAGGACAGGGGGCGGCTATGGCTACACCTTC.

The rearrangement joins TRBV23-1 to TRBJ1-6; D is perhaps TRBD1 (6 bases). TRBV23-1 counts as an open reading frame of uncertain function. This CDR3 region has 19 residues. V lost 0 bases and J lost 0, with 15 bases in between. The CDR3 region has the DNA TGCGCCAGCAGTCAATCGGGGGCAGGGGCCAGCTCCTATAATTCACCCCTCCACTTT. It specifies CASSQSGAGASSYNSPLHF.

This rearrangement joins TRBV9 to TRBJ2-1; D ambiguous. Germline V gene sequence: CDR1 SGDLS, CDR2 YYNGEE. Trimming shortened V by 0 bases and J by 1 base, and 8 bases separated the two germline ends. This CDR3 has 15 amino acids. CDR3 DNA sequence: TGTGCCAGCAGCGTAGGTGGTCTTTCCTACAATGAGCAGTTCTTC. The encoded protein is CASSVGGLSYNEQFF.

The chain links TRBV6-6 to TRBJ2-1; D not resolved. Germline lookup yields CDR1 MNHNY and CDR2 SVGAGI (reference sequence). The CDR3 runs to 13 residues. V gave up 6 bases and J gave up 8 bases, with 14 bases separating them. The DNA of the CDR3 is TGTGCCAGCAGACGGCTTCCGTCCGATGAGCAGTTCTTC. This sequence encodes CASRRLPSDEQFF.

V usage is TRBV6-2 or TRBV6-3 and J usage is TRBJ1-1; possible D gene TRBD1, 6 bases. The germline V gene has CDR1 MNHEY and CDR2 SVGEGT. This CDR3 contains 16 residues. V lost 6 bases to trimming and J lost 1 base, with 18 bases between them. The CDR3 is CASSNGGARRNTEAFF. CDR3 DNA sequence: TGTGCCAGCAGCAACGGGGGGGCGCGTCGGAACACTGAAGCTTTCTTT.

This chain links TRBV11-3 with TRBJ2-7, with D possibly TRBD1 on 6 matching bases. The CDR3 contains 14 residues. The V and J ends lost 5 bases and 3 bases respectively, with 14 bases between them. CDR1 is SGHNT, CDR2 YENEEA, per germline. CDR3 region: CASSGTGSFYEQYF. CDR3 DNA sequence: TGTGCCAGCAGCGGTACAGGGAGTTTCTACGAGCAGTACTTC.

The chain carries TRBV12-3 or TRBV12-4 and TRBJ1-2, with a weak D call TRBD1 (5 bases). V shed 10 bases and J shed 6 bases, with 18 bases lying between them. The CDR3 runs to 13 residues. The chain's CDR3 is CATQPPGRHGYTF. In DNA form, the CDR3 reads TGTGCCACCCAACCCCCAGGGAGACATGGCTACACCTTC.

The gene calls are TRBV12-3 or TRBV12-4 and TRBJ1-2; D is possibly TRBD1 (5 bases). Trimming cost V 4 bases and J 5 bases, with 11 bases left between them. This CDR3 spans 13 amino acids. The CDR3, as DNA: TGTGCCAGCAGTTCAGGCTCAGGGTATGGCTACACCTTC. Translated, it gives CASSSGSGYGYTF.

The chain joins TRBV2 to TRBJ2-3; the D gene is possibly TRBD1 (6 bases). Trimming stripped 6 bases from V and 3 bases from J, with 22 bases between. CDR1 is SNHLY, CDR2 FYNNEI, per germline. This CDR3 has 17 amino acids. This chain's CDR3 is CASREVIQGTGTDTQYF. The DNA of the CDR3 is TGTGCCAGCAGAGAGGTAATACAGGGTACTGGGACAGATACGCAGTATTTT.

This clone is a singleton in its sample. CDR3 DNA sequence: TGTGCCTGGAGTTCGAGACGGACTGCCGGGGAGCTGTTTTTT. Its translation: CAWSSRRTAGELFF. The rearrangement uses TRBV30 and TRBJ2-2, with D maybe TRBD2 (5 bases). The CDR3 consists of 14 residues. CDR1 is GTSNPN, CDR2 SVGIG, per germline (reference sequence). V shed 2 bases and J shed 6 bases, with 13 bases lying between them.

J is TRBJ1-4 and V is TRBV20-1; TRBD1 might be the D (6 bases). The germline V and J ends were trimmed by 7 bases and 11 bases, with 14 bases remaining between them. In germline, CDR1 is DFQATT, CDR2 SNEGSKA (reference sequence). The CDR3 spans 11 residues. The CDR3 reads CSGGGPGKLFF. The CDR3, as DNA: TGCAGTGGGGGGGGCCCAGGCAAACTGTTTTTT.

The rearrangement links TRBV27 to TRBJ2-7, with TRBD2 as a possible D gene (5 bases). The CDR3 contains 14 residues. V was trimmed by 3 bases and J by 7 bases, leaving 16 bases between them. Germline lookup yields CDR1 MNHEY and CDR2 SMNVEV (reference sequence). CDR3 bases: TGTGCCAGCAGTTTCACCGGAAGATCGGGAGAGCAGTACTTC. Amino acids: CASSFTGRSGEQYF.

The chain has TRBV6-6 and TRBJ2-2; TRBD1 aligns across 7 bases. CDR3 length: 15 residues. The germline gives CDR1 MNHNY, CDR2 SVGAGI (reference sequence). The J segment lost 5 bases and the V segment lost 2 bases, leaving 5 bases of the junction unmatched. The CDR3 sequence is CASSYVGQETGELFF. CDR3 coding DNA: TGTGCCAGCAGTTACGTTGGACAGGAAACCGGGGAGCTGTTTTTT.

The chain is built from TRBV9 and TRBJ1-1; D gene uncertain. The germline CDR1 and CDR2 sequences are SGDLS and YYNGEE. The CDR3 covers 13 residues. Trimming removed 2 bases at V and 0 bases at J, with 5 bases between. CDR3 region: CASSVTMNTEAFF. The CDR3 DNA reads TGTGCCAGCAGCGTTACAATGAACACTGAAGCTTTCTTT.

The rearrangement uses TRBV15 and TRBJ1-1; the D gene is possibly TRBD1 (6 bases). V lost 5 bases, J lost 1 base, and 23 bases lay in between. The length of the CDR3 is 18 residues. CDR1 is LNHNV, CDR2 YYDKDF, per germline (reference sequence). CDR3 bases: TGTGCCACCAGCTCGGGTGGGGTGGGGGGCAATTCGAACACTGAAGCTTTCTTT. Amino acid sequence: CATSSGGVGGNSNTEAFF.

This clone was counted many times. The J gene is TRBJ2-2, the V gene TRBV30; 8 nucleotides align to TRBD1. CDR1 and CDR2 (germline): GTSNPN, SVGIG (reference sequence). The J segment lost 6 bases and the V segment lost 2 bases, leaving 8 bases of the junction unmatched. The CDR3 is made up of 15 amino acids. The CDR3 DNA reads TGTGCCTGGAGTAGGGCCAGGGGGCAGGCCGGGGAGCTGTTTTTT. This encodes CAWSRARGQAGELFF.

This clone was counted a few times. Other DNA sequences within the sample encode an identical CDR3. The V and J genes are TRBV12-3 or TRBV12-4 and TRBJ1-5, with 7 bases fitting TRBD1. The V segment lost 5 bases and the J segment 2 bases; nucleotides outside the gene matches: 0. This CDR3 comprises 13 residues. For the CDR3, the DNA is TGTGCCAGCAGTGACAGGGGCAATCAGCCCCAGCATTTT. It is translated as CASSDRGNQPQHF.

The chain uses TRBV2 and TRBJ2-7, with unresolved D. Germline V lookup: CDR1 SNHLY, CDR2 FYNNEI. This CDR3 is built from 14 residues. Trimming took off 4 bases at V and 3 bases at J, with 13 bases between the two ends. Written as DNA, the CDR3 is TGTGCCAGCAGTGGTCTAGTCTACAGCTACGAGCAGTACTTC. It translates to CASSGLVYSYEQYF.

The chain has TRBV10-2 and TRBJ1-1; D remains ambiguous. The CDR3 runs 11 residues. CDR1 is WSHSY and CDR2 is SAAADI in the germline V gene. V was clipped by 7 bases and J by 1 base, with 4 bases between them. CDR3 DNA sequence: TGCGCCAGCACCCAGAACACTGAAGCTTTCTTT. Translating it yields CASTQNTEAFF.

The rearrangement uses TRBV9 and TRBJ2-3; the D gene is possibly TRBD1 (7 bases). The CDR3 runs 16 residues. From germline, CDR1 is SGDLS and CDR2 YYNGEE. V was clipped by 1 base and J by 0 bases, with 12 bases between them. CDR3 bases: TGTGCCAGCAGCGTAACCCCAGGGGGGAGCACAGATACGCAGTATTTT. It translates to CASSVTPGGSTDTQYF.

J is TRBJ2-3 and V is TRBV4-2; 9 positions agree with TRBD2. V dropped 0 bases and J dropped 3; count of bases not matched to a gene: 19. The germline V gene has CDR1 LGHNA and CDR2 YNFKEQ. This CDR3 spans 21 amino acids. CDR3 residues: CASSQDPTRAGGPSGTDTQYF. CDR3 bases: TGTGCCAGCAGCCAAGATCCAACCCGGGCGGGGGGGCCGAGTGGGACAGATACGCAGTATTTT.